This T cell receptor (beta chain) was captured in a study of blood T cell repertoires in COVID-19. Study-level information: Samples came from the United States, Italy and Spain, spanning acute and convalescent COVID-19.

Method: immunoSEQ multiplex PCR; TCRdb's copy keeps in-frame clones and lacks some. The sample contains about 250,000 clones, about 86% of which appear only once. The source is an elderly man with acute or convalescent COVID-19. Sequenced input: peripheral blood.

The CDR3 loop reads CASSPGQVFYGYTF. In DNA, the CDR3 is TGTGCCAGCAGTCCGGGACAGGTTTTTTATGGCTACACCTTC. This sequence joins TRBV27 and TRBJ1-2; 8 bases align to TRBD1. Germline V gene lookup returns CDR1 MNHEY and CDR2 SMNVEV (reference sequence). The J segment lost 5 bases and the V segment lost 5 bases, leaving 7 bases of the junction unmatched. The CDR3 is made up of 14 amino acids.